Below, one T cell receptor (beta chain) is given with its context. The data stem from a study of beta chain features in type 1 diabetes. Overall study: All samples together contributed 90 million to 130 million sorted cells for examination.

There are 15 residues in the CDR3. Germline-derived CDR1 and CDR2 are MGHRA and YSYEKL. Trimming removed 1 base from V and 4 bases from J, with 13 bases in between. Heparinised blood was drawn once per donor, averaging roughly 0.11 L. Central memory, naive, regulatory and stem cell-like memory CD4+ cells were sorted by CD45RO/CCR7/CD25/CD127/CD95/CD27. The investigators reverse transcribed all of the isolated RNA, so they sequenced expressed TCRB transcripts. Assay used: immunoSEQ multiplex PCR; TCRdb lists only in-frame clones, some missing. The table records hundreds of thousands of clones, 15% to 18% of them present only once.

The receptor's source is a man between 18 and 35 years old in good health. The chain joins TRBV4-1 to TRBJ2-5; maybe TRBD2 (5 bases). Material for sequencing was naive CD4+ T cells from blood. DNA for the CDR3: TGCGCCAGCAGCCAAGGTTCCTCACGGGGAGAGACCCAGTACTTC. Its translation: CASSQGSSRGETQYF.